This TCR beta chain was sequenced for a study of beta chain features in type 1 diabetes. The study's findings and limits: Fewer junction insertions and more nucleotide deletions appeared in type 1 diabetes patients. Whether HLA type influences TCRB rearrangement remained unresolved here.

Via CD45RO/CCR7/CD25/CD127/CD95/CD27, cells of the CD4+ naive, central memory, regulatory and stem cell-like memory subsets were sorted. Sequencing targeted expressed TCRB transcripts, as all isolated RNA had been reverse transcribed. Assay used: immunoSEQ multiplex PCR; TCRdb lists only in-frame clones, some missing. The data hold a few hundred thousand clones, with 10% to 15% observed a single time. Per the germline V gene, CDR1 is SEHNR and CDR2 is FQNEAQ (reference sequence). V lost 5 bases to trimming and J lost 3 bases; unmatched junction nucleotides: 3. CDR3 length: 13 amino acids. In its sample, this clone was seen a few times. Its antigen is unknown.

Sequenced sample: naive CD4+ T cells from blood. This receptor was taken from a man aged 18 to 35 in good health. The rearrangement uses TRBV7-9 and TRBJ1-1; 7 bases map to TRBD1. The CDR3 nucleotides read TGTGCCAGCAGCACGGGACAGCACACTGAAGCTTTCTTT. Its translation is CASSTGQHTEAFF.